A single sample is the source of the 10 T cell receptor beta chains below, sequenced in a study of T cells in localized non-small cell lung cancer. Clones were read by immunoSEQ multiplex PCR, and TCRdb kept only the in-frame ones, dropping some. The repertoire holds 32,000 or so clones, with 90% as singletons. Sequenced here: peripheral blood, sampled before any cancer treatment. The receptors come from a man between 40 and 70 years old with stage I lung adenocarcinoma.

The J gene is TRBJ2-7, the V gene TRBV6-5; D is ambiguous. The germline CDR1 and CDR2 sequences are MNHEY and SVGAGI. This CDR3 has 14 residues. Trimming stripped 6 bases from V and 4 bases from J, with 16 bases between. The CDR3: CASRVVALGYEQYF. CDR3 in DNA: TGTGCCAGCAGGGTGGTAGCCTTAGGTTACGAGCAGTACTTC.

The V call is TRBV7-6, the J call TRBJ1-6; D not resolved. The germline CDR1 and CDR2 sequences are SGHVS and FNYEAQ. Trimming cost V 6 bases and J 0 bases, with 9 bases left between them. There are 15 residues in the CDR3. The CDR3 sequence: CASRAGSSYNSPLHF. The CDR3 DNA is TGTGCCAGCAGGGCGGGCAGCTCCTATAATTCACCCCTCCACTTT. The variable domain in full, completed from reference TRBV7-6 and TRBJ1-6, reads GAGVSQSPRYKVTKRGQDVALRCDPISGHVSLYWYRQALGQGPEFLTYFNYEAQQDKSGLPNDRFSAERPEGSISTLTIQRTEQRDSAMYRCASRAGSSYNSPLHFGNGTRLTVT.

This chain joins TRBV7-8 and TRBJ1-5; TRBD1 matches at 7 bases. The CDR3 is 15 residues long. V dropped 7 bases and J dropped 3; count of bases not matched to a gene: 9. Germline CDR1 and CDR2: SGHVS and FQNEAQ. For the CDR3, the DNA is TGTGCCAGCACCCCACGACAGGGCCTCAATCAGCCCCAGCATTTT. It encodes CASTPRQGLNQPQHF.

V is TRBV7-2 and J is TRBJ2-7; 9 nucleotides line up with TRBD2. V shed 0 bases, J shed 2 bases, and the junction held 2 bases outside the gene matches. Per germline, CDR1 SGHTA and CDR2 FQGNSA. The CDR3 has 15 residues. CDR3 in DNA: TGTGCCAGCAGCTTAGCGGGCGGGGGGGCCTACGAGCAGTACTTC. This sequence encodes CASSLAGGGAYEQYF. Based on the CDR3 plus reference TRBV7-2 and TRBJ2-7, the full variable domain is GAGVSQSPSNKVTEKGKDVELRCDPISGHTALYWYRQSLGQGLEFLIYFQGNSAPDKSGLPSDRFSAERTGGSVSTLTIQRTQQEDSAVYLCASSLAGGGAYEQYFGPGTRLTVT.

V and J are TRBV5-1 and TRBJ1-1; 7 bases align to TRBD1. CDR1 and CDR2 (germline): SGHRS, YFSETQ. The CDR3 contains 16 residues. V lost 3 bases to trimming and J lost 4 bases; unmatched junction nucleotides: 12. Here the CDR3 reads CASSSRQGWGLTEAFF. CDR3 nucleotide sequence: TGCGCCAGCAGCTCCCGACAGGGCTGGGGGCTCACTGAAGCTTTCTTT.

The chain joins TRBV5-4 to TRBJ1-2; D gene ambiguous. Germline CDR1 reads SGHNT; CDR2 reads YYREEE (reference sequence). The CDR3 consists of 16 residues. V was shortened by 0 bases and J by 8 bases, with 20 bases between the two germline ends. CDR3 protein: CASSLVGGVGLYGYTF. DNA for the CDR3: TGTGCCAGCAGCTTGGTGGGTGGGGTGGGTCTCTACGGCTACACCTTC.

The CDR3 nucleotides are TGTGCCAGCAGTTTATCGAGGGGAGCAGATACGCAGTATTTT. Protein sequence: CASSLSRGADTQYF. This rearrangement joins TRBV27 to TRBJ2-3; D tentatively reads TRBD1 or TRBD2 (5 bases each). The germline V gene encodes CDR1 MNHEY and CDR2 SMNVEV (reference sequence). Trimming removed 0 bases from V and 4 bases from J, with 8 bases in between. The CDR3 has 14 residues.

The chain joins TRBV6-1 to TRBJ1-5; D is possibly TRBD1 (6 bases). The CDR3 is made up of 15 amino acids. The V gene lost 4 bases and the J gene lost 2 bases, with 12 bases spanning the gap. Germline CDR1 and CDR2: MNHNS and SASEGT. CDR3 DNA sequence: TGTGCCAGCAGTGTAGCGGGGGCAGGCAATCAGCCCCAGCATTTT. It encodes CASSVAGAGNQPQHF.

V usage is TRBV19 and J usage is TRBJ2-1; possibly TRBD1 for D (5 bases). The V gene's germline CDR1 is LNHDA and CDR2 SQIVND (reference sequence). V was pared by 4 bases and J by 9 bases, with 16 bases between. CDR3 length equals 14 residues. The CDR3 sequence is CASSKDQGISEQFF. The CDR3 DNA sequence: TGTGCCAGTAGTAAAGACCAGGGAATATCTGAGCAGTTCTTC.

The chain has TRBV18 and TRBJ1-3; the D gene is possibly TRBD1 (5 bases). The V gene's germline CDR1 is KGHSH and CDR2 LQKENI. The CDR3 runs to 16 residues. V was cut by 3 bases and J by 6 bases, with 18 bases left in between. CDR3 sequence reads: CASSPLGAGNENTIYF. DNA of the CDR3: TGTGCCAGCTCACCTTTGGGCGCAGGGAATGAAAACACCATATATTTT.